This record concerns one TCR beta chain sequence. In each case, RNA was isolated and then reverse transcribed into cDNA as the sequencing template. TCRdb's table, derived via immunoSEQ multiplex PCR, lists solely in-frame clones and lacks some. The data hold fewer than 250,000 clones, with about 40% observed a single time. The sample originates from a study of CD8+ T cells in alopecia areata. Treatment denoted: oral pan-JAK inhibitor, 5-10 mg twice daily. Alopecia areata patients provided lesional scalp punch biopsies and peripheral blood. Both CD4+ and CD8+ T cells were separated by sorting PBMCs. The sequencing used CD4+ T cells sorted from blood, collected around week 37, from a patient treated with tofacitinib. The sequence came from a human donor with alopecia areata.

The CDR3 sequence: CASSTPGPQFF. CDR3 DNA sequence: TGTGCCAGCAGTACTCCAGGGCCGCAGTTCTTC. This chain links TRBV27 with TRBJ2-1, with D tentatively TRBD1 (5 bases). The CDR3 totals 11 residues. Germline CDR1 MNHEY, CDR2 SMNVEV (reference sequence). V dropped 5 bases and J dropped 12 bases, with 11 bases sitting between them.